The 26 T cell receptor beta chains in this list originate from one sample, sequenced in a study of blood T cell repertoires in COVID-19. The assay was immunoSEQ multiplex PCR, and TCRdb's table has in-frame clones only and misses some. The sample lists 250,000 to 300,000 clones, roughly 80% occurring once. What was sequenced was PBMCs or T cells enriched from blood (not recorded which). The receptors were gathered from a middle-aged man who had been exposed to COVID-19.

The CDR3 protein is CASSEEAGGNTEAFF. In DNA form, the CDR3 reads TGTGCCAGCAGTGAAGAGGCAGGGGGGAACACTGAAGCTTTCTTT. The V and J genes are TRBV6-1 and TRBJ1-1; 7 nucleotides match TRBD1. V lost 1 base, J lost 1 base, and 3 bases stayed unmatched. In germline, CDR1 is MNHNS, CDR2 SASEGT. This CDR3 has 15 residues.

The genes are TRBV12-3 or TRBV12-4 and TRBJ2-7, with 10 bases that match TRBD1. The CDR3 contains 12 residues. V shed 6 bases and J 12 bases; nucleotides not matched to a gene: 8. CDR3 nucleotide sequence: TGTGCCAGCAGGTTCGGGACAGGGGTCACGTACTTC. It is translated as CASRFGTGVTYF.

The rearrangement joins TRBV19 to TRBJ2-4; 9 bases are shared with TRBD2. Germline loops: CDR1 LNHDA, CDR2 SQIVND (reference sequence). CDR3 length: 16 amino acids. The ends lost 3 bases at V and 0 bases at J; junction bases unmatched: 3. The CDR3 reads CASSIPSGVAKNIQYF. DNA for the CDR3: TGTGCCAGTAGTATCCCTAGCGGGGTAGCCAAAAACATTCAGTACTTC.

The chain uses TRBV5-6 and TRBJ1-5; 7 bases are a match to TRBD1. Unmatched junction bases numbered 14, after V lost 5 bases and J lost 0 bases. The CDR3 is 18 residues long. The germline gives CDR1 SGHDT, CDR2 YYEEEE. CDR3 sequence reads: CASSCAPRDRYSNQPQHF. DNA for the CDR3: TGTGCCAGCAGTTGCGCCCCCCGGGACAGATATAGCAATCAGCCCCAGCATTTT.

V and J are TRBV20-1 and TRBJ2-1; 8 positions agree with TRBD2. Per the germline V gene, CDR1 is DFQATT and CDR2 is SNEGSKA (reference sequence). V lost 3 bases and J lost 0; bases outside the gene matches: 4. The CDR3 has 15 amino acids. CDR3 loop: CSASLSGSSYNEQFF. The DNA for the CDR3 is TGCAGTGCTAGTTTAAGCGGGAGCTCCTACAATGAGCAGTTCTTC.

This clone was counted only a few times. This sequence joins TRBV5-1 and TRBJ2-1, with 9 bases matching TRBD2. The V segment lost 3 bases and the J segment 9 bases; nucleotides outside the gene matches: 10. Germline values: CDR1 SGHRS, CDR2 YFSETQ. The length of the CDR3 is 15 residues. The CDR3 sequence is CASSSYSGRGTEQFF. The CDR3 DNA is TGCGCCAGCAGCTCCTATAGCGGGAGAGGCACTGAGCAGTTCTTC.

V gene TRBV10-3 combines with J gene TRBJ2-1, with TRBD2 matching over 8 bases. Per germline, CDR1 ENHRY and CDR2 SYGVKD. The CDR3 covers 15 residues. V lost 3 bases and J lost 6; bases outside the gene matches: 7. The CDR3 region has the DNA TGTGCCATCAGTGATGGTCGACTAGCGAGCAATGAGCAGTTCTTC. Amino acids: CAISDGRLASNEQFF.

This chain links TRBV5-1 with TRBJ1-1; TRBD1 is a possible D gene (6 bases). Germline V CDR1 and CDR2: SGHRS, YFSETQ. The V and J ends lost 1 base and 7 bases respectively, with 14 bases between them. CDR3 length: 14 amino acids. The CDR3 bases are TGCGCCAGCAGCTTGTGGGGGCTTGGTAATGAAGCTTTCTTT. Translating gives CASSLWGLGNEAFF.

This rearrangement joins TRBV5-4 to TRBJ2-2, with TRBD2 identical over 11 bases. V gave up 1 base and J gave up 7 bases; unmatched junction bases: 6. The CDR3 runs to 16 residues. CDR1 is SGHNT and CDR2 is YYREEE in the germline V gene (reference sequence). The DNA of the CDR3 is TGTGCCAGCAGCTTGCCGACTAGCGGGAAGGGCGGGGAGCTGTTTTTT. Protein sequence: CASSLPTSGKGGELFF.

V and J are TRBV19 and TRBJ2-7; 8 nucleotides line up with TRBD2. CDR1 LNHDA and CDR2 SQIVND come from the germline V gene (reference sequence). The CDR3 runs to 15 residues. With V trimmed by 4 bases and J by 6 bases, 11 bases remained unmatched. CDR3 nucleotide sequence: TGTGCCAGTAGTACGGGGACTAGTGATGTATCCGAGCAGTACTTC. Amino acids: CASSTGTSDVSEQYF.

The chain combines TRBV7-3 with TRBJ2-7, with a weak D call TRBD2 (5 bases). Germline CDR1 is SGHTA and CDR2 is FQGTGA. CDR3 length: 14 residues. Trimming removed 5 bases at V and 4 bases at J, with 15 bases between. The CDR3 region has the DNA TGTGCCAGCAGCCCGGGGAGCGGATTTTACGAGCAGTACTTC. The encoded protein is CASSPGSGFYEQYF.

The rearrangement joins TRBV10-3 to TRBJ2-1, with 8 bases that match TRBD1. Germline CDR1 ENHRY, CDR2 SYGVKD. J lost 9 bases, V lost 4 bases, and 14 bases had no gene match. The CDR3 is 16 amino acids. CDR3 sequence: CAISVARTGTRVEQFF. CDR3 sequence (DNA): TGTGCCATCAGTGTGGCGAGGACAGGGACAAGGGTTGAGCAGTTCTTC.

The rearrangement joins TRBV12-3 or TRBV12-4 to TRBJ2-1, with no clear D. This CDR3 has 13 residues. Trimming cost V 3 bases and J 3 bases, with 6 bases left between them. The CDR3 DNA follows: TGTGCCAGCAGTTTGAACAGCTACAATGAGCAGTTCTTC. Amino acids: CASSLNSYNEQFF.

V usage is TRBV3-1 (or the pseudogene TRBV3-2) and J usage is TRBJ1-1; D call uncertain. The CDR3 extends over 15 amino acids. The germline gives CDR1 LGHDT, CDR2 YNNKEL (reference sequence). The V gene lost 1 base and the J gene lost 5 bases, with 14 bases spanning the gap. The CDR3 region has the DNA TGTGCCAGCAGCCAAGCGGTTTCGGGTTGGACTGAAGCTTTCTTT. Protein: CASSQAVSGWTEAFF.

This sequence joins TRBV23-1 and TRBJ1-5; D ambiguous. TRBV23-1 is sorted into the ORF group, with uncertain function. V lost 7 bases to trimming and J lost 5 bases, with 12 bases between them. The CDR3 spans 13 residues. The chain's CDR3 is CASNRKCYQPQHF. Written as DNA, the CDR3 is TGCGCCAGCAACAGAAAATGCTATCAGCCCCAGCATTTT.

This chain links TRBV11-2 with TRBJ1-1; 7 bases fit TRBD1. The CDR3 runs 14 residues. The ends lost 3 bases at V and 3 bases at J; junction bases unmatched: 4. The germline gives CDR1 SGHAT, CDR2 FQNNGV. CDR3 DNA sequence: TGTGCCAGCAGCTTCAACAGGGGTGACACTGAAGCTTTCTTT. Protein product: CASSFNRGDTEAFF.

The gene calls are TRBV5-1 and TRBJ2-7, with a possible D match to TRBD1 (5 bases). The CDR3 extends over 15 amino acids. The V gene lost 4 bases and the J gene lost 1 base, with 15 bases spanning the gap. CDR1 SGHRS and CDR2 YFSETQ come from the germline V gene. Here the CDR3 reads CASSPVGRTSYEQYF. CDR3 sequence (DNA): TGCGCCAGCAGCCCGGTAGGGCGGACATCCTACGAGCAGTACTTC. The whole variable domain, remainder taken from reference TRBV5-1 and TRBJ2-7, is KAGVTQTPRYLIKTRGQQVTLSCSPISGHRSVSWYQQTPGQGLQFLFEYFSETQRNKGNFPGRFSGRQFSNSRSEMNVSTLELGDSALYLCASSPVGRTSYEQYFGPGTRLTVT.

This chain uses TRBV28 with TRBJ2-1, with D maybe TRBD1 (6 bases). CDR3 size: 17 residues. V lost 5 bases and J 6 bases, leaving 23 bases between the germline ends. The V gene's germline CDR1 is MDHEN and CDR2 SYDVKM. The CDR3 region is CASSLIQGMSRINEQFF. The CDR3 coding sequence is TGTGCCAGCAGTCTTATACAGGGTATGTCTCGGATCAATGAGCAGTTCTTC.

This clone appeared a few times. V gene TRBV11-2 combines with J gene TRBJ2-3; 7 nucleotides match TRBD2. Trimming at V came to 10 bases and at J to 5 bases, leaving 12 bases not matched to a gene. CDR1 is SGHAT and CDR2 is FQNNGV in the germline V gene. The CDR3 spans 14 residues. Here the CDR3 DNA reads TGTGCCAATGGGGGAGGGAGAGAAAGAGATACGCAGTATTTT. Translated, it gives CANGGGRERDTQYF.

The chain carries TRBV2 and TRBJ1-2; 8 bases match TRBD1. J lost 0 bases, V lost 7 bases, and 7 bases had no gene match. Germline V CDR1 and CDR2: SNHLY, FYNNEI. The CDR3 is made up of 15 amino acids. CDR3 protein: CASIYTGGANYGYTF. The CDR3 nucleotides read TGTGCCAGCATCTACACAGGGGGTGCTAACTATGGCTACACCTTC. Looking up the rest from reference TRBV2 and TRBJ1-2 gives the full variable domain: EPEVTQTPSHQVTQMGQEVILRCVPISNHLYFYWYRQILGQKVEFLVSFYNNEISEKSEIFDDQFSVERPDGSNFTLKIRSTKLEDSAMYFCASIYTGGANYGYTFGSGTRLTVV.

This clone has just one count. V and J are TRBV4-1 and TRBJ2-2, with D possibly matching TRBD2 (5 bases). CDR1 is MGHRA and CDR2 is YSYEKL in the germline V gene. V was shortened by 3 bases and J by 6 bases, with 8 bases between the two germline ends. The CDR3 is 13 amino acids. CDR3 protein: CASSQTGSGELFF. CDR3 sequence (DNA): TGCGCCAGCAGCCAGACGGGGTCCGGGGAGCTGTTTTTT.

The rearrangement links TRBV18 to TRBJ1-1; D is unresolved. V was trimmed by 4 bases and J by 3 bases, leaving 9 bases between them. The CDR3 is made up of 13 amino acids. The germline CDR1 and CDR2 sequences are KGHSH and LQKENI. DNA for the CDR3: TGTGCCAGCTCACAGCAGGCAGACACTGAAGCTTTCTTT. Protein product: CASSQQADTEAFF.

The chain uses TRBV18 and TRBJ2-7, with TRBD1 identical over 8 bases. The CDR3 covers 13 residues. Germline assignment: CDR1 KGHSH and CDR2 LQKENI. Unmatched junction bases numbered 6, after V lost 5 bases and J lost 6 bases. As DNA, the CDR3 is TGTGCCAGCTCAACCGACAGGGGTTCCGAGCAGTACTTC. Protein sequence: CASSTDRGSEQYF.

The chain links TRBV18 to TRBJ2-1; TRBD2 matches at 7 bases. Trimming took 5 bases from V and 6 from J; bases not matched to a gene: 16. The length of the CDR3 is 17 residues. CDR1 and CDR2 (germline): KGHSH, LQKENI. The CDR3 DNA is TGTGCCAGCTCAAAAGACGGCGGGAGTAATGTAGGCAATGAGCAGTTCTTC. Translation: CASSKDGGSNVGNEQFF.

V and J are TRBV12-3 or TRBV12-4 and TRBJ2-5; D is unresolved. Trimming took off 5 bases at V and 7 bases at J, with 8 bases between the two ends. This CDR3 is built from 11 residues. CDR3 coding DNA: TGTGCCAGCAGTGCTAGTGGGACCCAGTACTTC. Translation: CASSASGTQYF.

In its sample, this clone was seen once. The chain couples TRBV25-1 to TRBJ1-2, with no clear D. Germline-derived CDR1 and CDR2 are MGHDK and SYGVNS. The germline V and J ends were trimmed by 8 bases and 6 bases, with 16 bases remaining between them. This CDR3 has 13 residues. CDR3 protein: CASGASGVNGYTF. The CDR3 bases are TGTGCCAGCGGCGCCTCGGGTGTAAATGGCTACACCTTC.